The 4 T cell receptor beta chains given below trace back to one sample, sequenced in a study of PD-L1 blockade in urothelial cancer. Generated by immunoSEQ multiplex PCR, the TCRdb table keeps only in-frame clones and is missing some. The sample contains 20,000 to 25,000 clones, 90% of which appear only once. Source: PBMCs, taken around atezolizumab (anti-PD-L1) treatment. These receptors were collected from a woman in her sixties or seventies with urothelial cancer.

V and J are TRBV28 and TRBJ2-2, with D maybe TRBD1 (5 bases). This CDR3 is built from 13 residues. Germline CDR1 reads MDHEN; CDR2 reads SYDVKM. V was pared by 11 bases and J by 2 bases, with 12 bases between. The CDR3 bases are TGTGCCCTTGAAGGGGCCAACACCGGGGAGCTGTTTTTT. Residues: CALEGANTGELFF.

The J gene is TRBJ1-2, the V gene TRBV7-8, with unresolved D. The CDR3 has 14 amino acids. Germline lookup yields CDR1 SGHVS and CDR2 FQNEAQ. Trimming cost V 2 bases and J 8 bases, with 15 bases left between them. The CDR3 here is CASSLLSRQRGYTF. CDR3 bases: TGTGCCAGCAGCTTATTGAGCAGGCAGCGGGGCTACACCTTC.

The genes are TRBV28 and TRBJ1-5; the D gene is possibly TRBD1 (6 bases). Germline assignment: CDR1 MDHEN and CDR2 SYDVKM. CDR3 length: 16 residues. Trimming pared 6 bases from V and 3 bases from J, leaving 18 bases between. CDR3 coding DNA: TGTGCCAGCAGCCCCGGGACACACGACAACAATCAGCCCCAGCATTTT. Translated: CASSPGTHDNNQPQHF.

This clone occurred a few times. The genes are TRBV29-1 and TRBJ2-1; tentative D call: TRBD2 (5 bases). The CDR3 covers 13 residues. Trimming stripped 6 bases from V and 0 bases from J, with 9 bases between. Germline V gene lookup returns CDR1 SQVTM and CDR2 ANQGSEA. This CDR3 reads CSVRTSSYNEQFF. CDR3 coding DNA: TGCAGCGTGAGGACTTCCTCCTACAATGAGCAGTTCTTC.